This T cell receptor beta chain was retrieved from a study of vaccination and CD4 T cells after COVID-19. Treatment described: roughly 10-day PBMC culture with coronavirus spike peptide pools or control peptides (ViraFEST assay). The length of the CDR3 is 16 residues. Trimming removed 5 bases at V and 8 bases at J, with 24 bases between. CDR1 is SGHTA, CDR2 FQGTGA, per germline. As for this clonotype: No antigen is known for it.

At the Johns Hopkins FTIC core, DNA taken from cultured CD4+ T cells was sequenced by way of the Oncomine TCR Beta short-read assay. TCRdb reprocessed the PCR reads via MiXCR and lists one record per CDR3 protein. In the table there are around 12,000 distinct CDR3 sequences, around 50% of which are singletons. Material: CD4+ T cells from blood, cultured in vitro. The chain has TRBV7-3 and TRBJ1-2; weak D call: TRBD1 (5 bases). The sequence came from a human donor who had recovered from COVID-19. DNA of the CDR3: TGTGCCAGCAGCCCCGCCGTAATTGGGACGGAGGAGGGCTACACCTTC. It translates to CASSPAVIGTEEGYTF.